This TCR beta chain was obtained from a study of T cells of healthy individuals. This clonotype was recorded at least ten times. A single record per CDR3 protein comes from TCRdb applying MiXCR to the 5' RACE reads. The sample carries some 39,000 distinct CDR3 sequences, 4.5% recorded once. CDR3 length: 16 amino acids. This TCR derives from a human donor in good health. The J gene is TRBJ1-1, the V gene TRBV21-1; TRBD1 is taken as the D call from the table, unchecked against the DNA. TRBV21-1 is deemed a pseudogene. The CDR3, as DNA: TGTGCCAGCAGCAAAATCCCAGGGGAAGGGAACACTGAAGCTTTCTTT. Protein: CASSKIPGEGNTEAFF.